The rows below give T cell receptor beta chains drawn from one sample of a study of blood T cell repertoires in COVID-19. The table came from immunoSEQ multiplex PCR; TCRdb's copy has only in-frame clones and leaves some out. Here the sample spans 250,000 to 300,000 clones, approximately 90% being singletons. Sequencing used PBMCs or T cells enriched from blood (not recorded which). The receptors here all came from a woman aged 40 to 50 with acute COVID-19. Both conserved end residues are trimmed from each CDR3. D genes are given only for firm matches.

NA,TRBV6-5,TRBJ1-1,ATATGGSYTEAF
NA,TRBV28,TRBJ2-7,ASNLSGLSGEQY
NA,TRBV5-1,TRBJ1-1,ASSWRGTEAF
TRBD2,TRBV4-1,TRBJ2-1,ASSQDPGLAGELSNEQF
NA,TRBV3-1/TRBV3-2,TRBJ1-2,ASSQKLGNRV
TRBD2,TRBV4-1,TRBJ2-1,ASSQESLGGSSYNEQF
TRBD1,TRBV2,TRBJ1-1,ASGGQGRTEAF
TRBD2,TRBV5-1,TRBJ2-1,ASRSSGGYNEQF
NA,TRBV5-4,TRBJ2-1,ASSLGLAKYNEQF
TRBD2,TRBV24-1,TRBJ2-2,ATSDSGLAGTGELF
TRBD1,TRBV12-5,TRBJ1-1,ASGPGEATGAPPLGTEAF
NA,TRBV11-2,TRBJ1-2,ATQGDTYGYT
TRBD2,TRBV4-1,TRBJ2-3,ASSPSGTSGRYTDTQY
TRBD1,TRBV27,TRBJ2-3,ASRRQGTQY
NA,TRBV19,TRBJ2-4,ASSIGGGASIQY
NA,TRBV9,TRBJ1-2,ASSVGSQGYT
NA,TRBV5-6,TRBJ2-5,ASSRGWFGTPQETQY
NA,TRBV25-1,TRBJ2-7,ASSEWGGRTYEQY
NA,TRBV27,TRBJ2-7,ASSSNRVSHSYEQY
NA,TRBV6-6,TRBJ2-7,ASSYSRQTYEQY
NA,TRBV30,TRBJ1-3,AWAWDIYSGNTIY
NA,TRBV2,TRBJ2-7,ASSEEGRVAYEQY
NA,TRBV5-1,TRBJ2-7,ASSLAGGIENEQY
TRBD1,TRBV28,TRBJ1-6,ASSLSGGSWGSPLH
NA,TRBV5-1,TRBJ1-1,ASSLEVQVGEAF
TRBD1,TRBV6-1,TRBJ2-5,ASSEPRDRGH
NA,TRBV12-3/TRBV12-4,TRBJ2-1,ASSTLNEQF
TRBD1,TRBV5-5,TRBJ1-1,ASSTTGQPNTEAF
NA,TRBV7-2,TRBJ1-1,ASWQQPNTEAF
NA,TRBV21-1,TRBJ2-5,ASSKSSSGKQETQY
NA,TRBV5-5,TRBJ2-2,ASSSRGRNTGELF
TRBD1,TRBV28,TRBJ2-3,ASGTGTGSTDTQY
TRBD1,TRBV5-1,TRBJ2-7,ASSISGTGAA
NA,TRBV4-3,TRBJ2-6,ASSQGPQGSGANVLT
NA,TRBV19,TRBJ2-1,ASSIERDEQF
NA,TRBV5-6,TRBJ2-7,ASSLRALGGEQY
NA,TRBV12-3/TRBV12-4,TRBJ1-3,ASSLFLGNTIY
TRBD1,TRBV2,TRBJ2-2,ASRPRTGSTGELF
NA,TRBV5-1,TRBJ1-2,ASSSETNYGYT
NA,TRBV30,TRBJ1-1,AWSVRGSAIAF
TRBD2,TRBV5-4,TRBJ2-2,ASSFWRGMNTGELF
TRBD1,TRBV27,TRBJ1-2,ASSRSDRAVGYT
NA,TRBV25-1,TRBJ1-2,ASRGGEGRGYGYT